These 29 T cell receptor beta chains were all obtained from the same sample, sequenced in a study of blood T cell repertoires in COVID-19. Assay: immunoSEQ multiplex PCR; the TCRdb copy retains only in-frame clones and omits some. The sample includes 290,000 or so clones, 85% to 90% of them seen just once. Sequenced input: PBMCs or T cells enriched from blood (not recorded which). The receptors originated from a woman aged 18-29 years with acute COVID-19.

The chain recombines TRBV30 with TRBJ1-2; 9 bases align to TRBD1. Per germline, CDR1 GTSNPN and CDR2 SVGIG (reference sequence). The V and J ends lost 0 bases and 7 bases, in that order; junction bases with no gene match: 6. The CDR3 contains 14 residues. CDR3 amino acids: CAWSVQGDRAGYTF. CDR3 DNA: TGTGCCTGGAGTGTCCAGGGGGACAGGGCTGGCTACACCTTC.

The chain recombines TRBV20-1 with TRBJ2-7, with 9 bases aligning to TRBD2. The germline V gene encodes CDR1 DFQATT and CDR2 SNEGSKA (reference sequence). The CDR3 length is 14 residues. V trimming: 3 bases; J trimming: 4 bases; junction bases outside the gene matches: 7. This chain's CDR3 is CSASKPSGKYEQYF. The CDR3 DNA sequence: TGCAGTGCTAGTAAGCCTAGCGGGAAATACGAGCAGTACTTC.

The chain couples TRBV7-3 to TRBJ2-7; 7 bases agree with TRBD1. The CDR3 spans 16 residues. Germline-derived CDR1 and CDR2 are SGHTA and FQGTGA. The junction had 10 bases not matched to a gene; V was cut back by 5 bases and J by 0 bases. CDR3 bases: TGTGCCAGCAGCCCCGCCCCGGGACAGCACTCCTACGAGCAGTACTTC. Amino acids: CASSPAPGQHSYEQYF.

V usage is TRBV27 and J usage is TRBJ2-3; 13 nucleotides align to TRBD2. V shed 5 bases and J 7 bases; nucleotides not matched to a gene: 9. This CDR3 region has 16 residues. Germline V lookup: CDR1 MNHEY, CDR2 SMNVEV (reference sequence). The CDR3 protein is CASSPPLAGGPYTQYF. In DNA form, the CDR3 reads TGTGCCAGCAGTCCGCCACTAGCGGGAGGGCCTTATACGCAGTATTTT.

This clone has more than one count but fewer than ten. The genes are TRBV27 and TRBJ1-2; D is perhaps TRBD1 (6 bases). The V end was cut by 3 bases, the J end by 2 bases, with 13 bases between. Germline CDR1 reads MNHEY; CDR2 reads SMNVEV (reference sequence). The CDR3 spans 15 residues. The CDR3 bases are TGTGCCAGCAGTTTTTCTGGGGGGGCGAACTATGGCTACACCTTC. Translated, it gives CASSFSGGANYGYTF.

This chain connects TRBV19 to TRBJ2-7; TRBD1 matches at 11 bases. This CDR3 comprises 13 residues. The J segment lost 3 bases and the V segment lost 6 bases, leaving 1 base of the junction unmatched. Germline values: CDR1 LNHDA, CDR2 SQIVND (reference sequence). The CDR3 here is CASSGTGGYEQYF. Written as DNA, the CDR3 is TGTGCCAGTAGCGGGACAGGGGGCTACGAGCAGTACTTC.

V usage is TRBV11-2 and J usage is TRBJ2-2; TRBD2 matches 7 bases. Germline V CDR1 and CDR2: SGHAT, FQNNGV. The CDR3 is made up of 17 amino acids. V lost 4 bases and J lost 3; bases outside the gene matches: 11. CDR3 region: CASSWTRGSIDTGELFF. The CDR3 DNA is TGTGCCAGCAGCTGGACCCGCGGGAGCATCGACACCGGGGAGCTGTTTTTT.

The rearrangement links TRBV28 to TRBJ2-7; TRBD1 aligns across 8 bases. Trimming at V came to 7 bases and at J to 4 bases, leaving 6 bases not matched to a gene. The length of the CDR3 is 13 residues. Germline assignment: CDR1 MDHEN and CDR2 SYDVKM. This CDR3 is CASTWDRRYEQYF. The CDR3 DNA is TGTGCCAGCACCTGGGACAGGAGATACGAGCAGTACTTC.

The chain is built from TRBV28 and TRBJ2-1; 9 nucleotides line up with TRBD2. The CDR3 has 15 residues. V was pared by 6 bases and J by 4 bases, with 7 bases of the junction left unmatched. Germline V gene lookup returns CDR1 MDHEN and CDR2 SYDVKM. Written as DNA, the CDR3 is TGTGCCAGCAGGGATGCTAGCGGGAATTACAATGAGCAGTTCTTC. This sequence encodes CASRDASGNYNEQFF. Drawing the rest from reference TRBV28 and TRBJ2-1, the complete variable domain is DVKVTQSSRYLVKRTGEKVFLECVQDMDHENMFWYRQDPGLGLRLIYFSYDVKMKEKGDIPEGYSVSREKKERFSLILESASTNQTSMYLCASRDASGNYNEQFFGPGTRLTVL.

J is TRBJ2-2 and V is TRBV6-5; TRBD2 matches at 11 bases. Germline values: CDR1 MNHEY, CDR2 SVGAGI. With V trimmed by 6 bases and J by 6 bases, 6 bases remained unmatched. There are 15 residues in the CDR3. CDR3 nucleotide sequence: TGTGCCAGCAGGGGGACTAGCGGTAGGGCCGGGGAGCTGTTTTTT. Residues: CASRGTSGRAGELFF.

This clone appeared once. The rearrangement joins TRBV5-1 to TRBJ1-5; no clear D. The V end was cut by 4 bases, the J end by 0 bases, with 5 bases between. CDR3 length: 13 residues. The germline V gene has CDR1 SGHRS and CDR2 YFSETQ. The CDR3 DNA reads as TGCGCCAGCAGCCCACTTAGCAATCAGCCCCAGCATTTT. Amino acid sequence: CASSPLSNQPQHF.

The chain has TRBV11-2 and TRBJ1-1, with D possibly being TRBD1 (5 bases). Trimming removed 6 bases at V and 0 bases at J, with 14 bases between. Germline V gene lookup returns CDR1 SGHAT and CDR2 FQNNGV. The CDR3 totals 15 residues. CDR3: CASRSLTGLNTEAFF. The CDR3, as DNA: TGTGCCAGCAGGTCTCTCACAGGACTGAACACTGAAGCTTTCTTT.

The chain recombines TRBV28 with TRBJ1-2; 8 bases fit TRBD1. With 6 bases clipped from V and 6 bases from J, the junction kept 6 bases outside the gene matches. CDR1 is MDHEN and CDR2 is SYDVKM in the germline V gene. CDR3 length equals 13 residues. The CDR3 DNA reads TGTGCCAGCAGGCCCCAGGGGGCGGATGGCTACACCTTC. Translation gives CASRPQGADGYTF.

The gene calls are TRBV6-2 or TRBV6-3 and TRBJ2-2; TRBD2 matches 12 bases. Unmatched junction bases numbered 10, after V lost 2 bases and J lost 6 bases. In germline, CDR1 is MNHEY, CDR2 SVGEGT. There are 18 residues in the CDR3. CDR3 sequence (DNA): TGTGCCAGCAGTTACCGTCCTAGCGGGAGGGCCAGGTCCGGGGAGCTGTTTTTT. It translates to CASSYRPSGRARSGELFF.

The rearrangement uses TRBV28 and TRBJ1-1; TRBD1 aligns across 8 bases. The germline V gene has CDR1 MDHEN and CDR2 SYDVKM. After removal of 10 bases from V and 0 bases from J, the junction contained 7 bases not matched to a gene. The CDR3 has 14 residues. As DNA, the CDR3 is TGTGCCACCGGGACAGGAATCATGAACACTGAAGCTTTCTTT. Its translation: CATGTGIMNTEAFF. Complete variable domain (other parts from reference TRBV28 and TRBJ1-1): DVKVTQSSRYLVKRTGEKVFLECVQDMDHENMFWYRQDPGLGLRLIYFSYDVKMKEKGDIPEGYSVSREKKERFSLILESASTNQTSMYLCATGTGIMNTEAFFGQGTRLTVV.

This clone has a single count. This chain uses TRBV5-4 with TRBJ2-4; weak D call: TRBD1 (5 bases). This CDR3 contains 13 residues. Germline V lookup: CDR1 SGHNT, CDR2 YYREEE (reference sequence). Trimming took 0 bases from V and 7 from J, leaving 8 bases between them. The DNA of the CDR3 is TGTGCCAGCAGCTTGGAGCAGGGCAACATTCAGTACTTC. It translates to CASSLEQGNIQYF.

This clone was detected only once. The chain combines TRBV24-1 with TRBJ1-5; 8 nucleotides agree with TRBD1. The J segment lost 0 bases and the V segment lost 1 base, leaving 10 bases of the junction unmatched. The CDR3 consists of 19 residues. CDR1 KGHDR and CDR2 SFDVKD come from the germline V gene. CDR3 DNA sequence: TGTGCCACCAGTGATTTCGCGGACAGGGAGCCTTTTAGCAATCAGCCCCAGCATTTT. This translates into CATSDFADREPFSNQPQHF.

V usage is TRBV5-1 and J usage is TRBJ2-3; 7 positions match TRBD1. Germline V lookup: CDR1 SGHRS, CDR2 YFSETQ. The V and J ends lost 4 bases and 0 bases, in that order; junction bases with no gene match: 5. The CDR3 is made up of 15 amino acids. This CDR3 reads CASSRDSSSTDTQYF. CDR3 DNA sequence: TGCGCCAGCAGCAGGGACAGCTCTAGCACAGATACGCAGTATTTT. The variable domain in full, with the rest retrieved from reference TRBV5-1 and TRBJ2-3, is KAGVTQTPRYLIKTRGQQVTLSCSPISGHRSVSWYQQTPGQGLQFLFEYFSETQRNKGNFPGRFSGRQFSNSRSEMNVSTLELGDSALYLCASSRDSSSTDTQYFGPGTRLTVL.

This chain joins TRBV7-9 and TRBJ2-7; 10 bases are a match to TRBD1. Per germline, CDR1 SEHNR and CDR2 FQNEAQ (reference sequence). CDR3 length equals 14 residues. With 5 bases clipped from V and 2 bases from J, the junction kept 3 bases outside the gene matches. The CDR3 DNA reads TGTGCCAGCAGCCCGGGACAGGGGCCCTACGAGCAGTACTTC. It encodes CASSPGQGPYEQYF.

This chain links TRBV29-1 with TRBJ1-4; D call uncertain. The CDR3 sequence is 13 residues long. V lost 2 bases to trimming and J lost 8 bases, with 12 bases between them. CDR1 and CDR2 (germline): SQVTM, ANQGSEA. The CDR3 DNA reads TGCAGCGTTGAATACTCGTATTCCGAAAAACTGTTTTTT. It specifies CSVEYSYSEKLFF.

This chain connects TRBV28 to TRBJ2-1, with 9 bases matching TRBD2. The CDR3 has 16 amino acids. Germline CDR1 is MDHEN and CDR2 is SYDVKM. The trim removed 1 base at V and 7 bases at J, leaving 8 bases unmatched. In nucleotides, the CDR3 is TGTGCCAGCAGTTTATACTTGGCGGGAGGGCGGAATGAGCAGTTCTTC. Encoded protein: CASSLYLAGGRNEQFF.

CDR3 nucleotides: TGTGCCAGCAGGGAGAGAAATCAGCCCCAGCATTTT. Translated: CASRERNQPQHF. The chain joins TRBV6-5 to TRBJ1-5; the D is unclear. This CDR3 has 12 residues. Looked up from germline, CDR1 is MNHEY and CDR2 is SVGAGI. The germline V and J ends were trimmed by 6 bases and 4 bases, with 7 bases remaining between them.

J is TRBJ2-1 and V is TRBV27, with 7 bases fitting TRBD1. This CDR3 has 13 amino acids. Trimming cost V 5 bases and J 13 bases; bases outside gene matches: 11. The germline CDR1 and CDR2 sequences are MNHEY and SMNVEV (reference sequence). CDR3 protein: CASSPGRGTEQFF. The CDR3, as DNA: TGTGCCAGCAGTCCCGGCAGGGGGACAGAACAGTTCTTC.

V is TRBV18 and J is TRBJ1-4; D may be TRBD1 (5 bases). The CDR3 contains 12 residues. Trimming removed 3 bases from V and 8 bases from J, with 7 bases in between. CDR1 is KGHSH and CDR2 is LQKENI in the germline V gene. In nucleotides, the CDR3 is TGTGCCAGCTCACCTCCAGGGGAAAAACTGTTTTTT. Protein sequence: CASSPPGEKLFF.

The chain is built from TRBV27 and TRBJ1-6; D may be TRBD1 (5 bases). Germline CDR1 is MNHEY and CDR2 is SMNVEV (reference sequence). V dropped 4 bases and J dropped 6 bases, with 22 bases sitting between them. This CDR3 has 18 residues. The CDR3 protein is CASSSPFPGGGSNSPLHF. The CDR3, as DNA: TGTGCCAGCAGTTCCCCCTTCCCCGGGGGGGGATCTAATTCACCCCTCCACTTT.

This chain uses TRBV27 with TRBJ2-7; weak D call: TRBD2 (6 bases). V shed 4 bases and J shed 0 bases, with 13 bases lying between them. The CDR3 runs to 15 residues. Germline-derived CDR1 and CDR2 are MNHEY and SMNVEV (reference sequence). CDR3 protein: CASSYHGGGSYEQYF. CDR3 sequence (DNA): TGTGCCAGCAGTTACCACGGGGGTGGCTCCTACGAGCAGTACTTC.

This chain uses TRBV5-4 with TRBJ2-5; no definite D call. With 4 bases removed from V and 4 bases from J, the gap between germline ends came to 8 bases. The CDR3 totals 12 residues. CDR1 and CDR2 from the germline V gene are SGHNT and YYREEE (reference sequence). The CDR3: CASSGVGETQYF. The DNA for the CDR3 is TGTGCCAGCAGCGGAGTGGGAGAGACCCAGTACTTC.

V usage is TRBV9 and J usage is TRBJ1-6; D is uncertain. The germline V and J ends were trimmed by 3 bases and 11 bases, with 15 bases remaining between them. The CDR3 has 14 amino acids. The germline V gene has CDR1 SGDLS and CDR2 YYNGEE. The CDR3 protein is CASSESQSGTPLHF. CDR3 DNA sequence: TGTGCCAGCAGCGAGTCCCAGTCCGGGACACCCCTCCACTTT.

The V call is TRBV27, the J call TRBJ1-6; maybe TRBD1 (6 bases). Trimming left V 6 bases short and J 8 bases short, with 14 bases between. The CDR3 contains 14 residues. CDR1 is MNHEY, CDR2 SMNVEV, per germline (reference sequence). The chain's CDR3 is CASSLGGTDSPLHF. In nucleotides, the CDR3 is TGTGCCAGCAGCTTAGGGGGGACCGATTCACCCCTCCACTTT.